This entry concerns a single TCR beta chain. No antigen is known for it. This sample is part of a study of CD8+ T cells in alopecia areata. Study details: Treated patients were given 5 to 10 mg oral tofacitinib twice daily. General study findings and limits: For lesional scalp, especially alopecia totalis/universalis, clonality was higher than in normal scalp. Scalp clonality, along with expanded CD8+ clones among the top 100, was significantly decreased by tofacitinib.

Sequencing templates came from extracted RNA that was reverse transcribed into cDNA. Libraries were prepared by immunoSEQ multiplex PCR; TCRdb keeps only in-frame clonotypes and omits some of them. The sample lists about 260,000 clones; 45% to 70% were seen once. Treatment specified: oral pan-JAK inhibitor, 5-10 mg twice daily. Lesional scalp punch biopsies and peripheral blood were collected from alopecia areata patients. The CDR3 spans 16 residues. From germline, CDR1 is SNHLY and CDR2 FYNNEI. V trimming: 2 bases; J trimming: 4 bases; junction bases outside the gene matches: 8. The source material was CD4+ T cells sorted from blood, sampled between weeks 51 and 52, from a patient treated with tofacitinib. The V gene is TRBV2, the J gene TRBJ2-5, with 9 bases aligning to TRBD2. The origin of this receptor is a human donor with alopecia areata. The CDR3 is CASSENRGGARETQYF. In DNA form, the CDR3 reads TGTGCCAGCAGTGAAAATCGCGGGGGGGCTCGAGAGACCCAGTACTTC.